One and the same sample provided the 14 T cell receptor beta chains below, sequenced in a study of T cells in localized non-small cell lung cancer. Measured with immunoSEQ multiplex PCR; TCRdb has only the in-frame clones, and not every one. The sample holds 20,000 to 25,000 clones, approximately 91% seen once. The sequenced sample was peripheral blood, obtained before any cancer treatment. The receptors stem from a man between 40 and 70 years old with stage I squamous cell lung carcinoma.

This clone was counted once. The chain employs TRBV5-1 and TRBJ2-5; D is uncertain. CDR1 and CDR2 from the germline V gene are SGHRS and YFSETQ. This CDR3 has 12 residues. V lost 5 bases to trimming and J lost 5 bases, with 10 bases between them. CDR3 residues: CASRINTETQYF. The CDR3 DNA reads as TGCGCCAGCAGGATAAATACTGAGACCCAGTACTTC. The complete variable domain, with remaining parts taken from reference TRBV5-1 and TRBJ2-5, reads KAGVTQTPRYLIKTRGQQVTLSCSPISGHRSVSWYQQTPGQGLQFLFEYFSETQRNKGNFPGRFSGRQFSNSRSEMNVSTLELGDSALYLCASRINTETQYFGPGTRLLVL.

The V gene is TRBV7-7, the J gene TRBJ1-2, with D maybe TRBD1 (5 bases). Germline CDR1 and CDR2: SSHAT and FNYEAQ (reference sequence). V gave up 2 bases and J gave up 10 bases, with 23 bases separating them. The CDR3 runs to 16 residues. CDR3 region: CASSLSLDSPDISYTF. CDR3 DNA sequence: TGTGCCAGCAGCTTATCCCTCGACAGCCCTGATATCTCCTACACCTTC.

This clone came up a few times. This rearrangement joins TRBV6-5 to TRBJ1-6; D is unclear. Trimming removed 2 bases from V and 10 bases from J, with 6 bases in between. From germline, CDR1 is MNHEY and CDR2 SVGAGI. The CDR3 is made up of 12 amino acids. CDR3 sequence reads: CASSYNESPLHF. CDR3 DNA sequence: TGTGCCAGCAGTTACAACGAGTCACCCCTCCACTTT.

The chain uses TRBV27 and TRBJ2-7; a possible D gene is TRBD1 (5 bases). V shed 2 bases and J shed 2 bases, with 13 bases lying between them. CDR3 length: 15 amino acids. Germline CDR1 MNHEY, CDR2 SMNVEV (reference sequence). The CDR3 nucleotides are TGTGCCAGCAGTTTAGGGCAGGGATTACCCTACGAGCAGTACTTC. It yields the protein CASSLGQGLPYEQYF.

The genes are TRBV19 and TRBJ2-1; 10 nucleotides agree with TRBD2. The germline V gene encodes CDR1 LNHDA and CDR2 SQIVND (reference sequence). After removal of 10 bases from V and 4 bases from J, the junction contained 4 bases not matched to a gene. This CDR3 has 13 amino acids. The CDR3 region is CATSGGLYNEQFF. The CDR3 nucleotides are TGTGCCACTAGCGGGGGACTTTACAATGAGCAGTTCTTC.

The chain is built from TRBV11-1 and TRBJ1-6, with D hard to call. Germline CDR1 reads SGHAT; CDR2 reads FQDESV (reference sequence). V lost 4 bases and J 0 bases, leaving 10 bases between the germline ends. This CDR3 is 16 amino acids long. The CDR3 here is CASSSDASSYNSPLHF. In DNA form, the CDR3 reads TGTGCCAGCAGCTCCGACGCCAGCTCCTATAATTCACCCCTCCACTTT.

The rearrangement links TRBV27 to TRBJ2-7, with a weak D call TRBD2 (5 bases). Germline V CDR1 and CDR2: MNHEY, SMNVEV (reference sequence). CDR3 size: 13 residues. The V gene lost 2 bases and the J gene lost 9 bases, with 14 bases spanning the gap. The CDR3 sequence is CASSLGRGQRQYF. Here the CDR3 DNA reads TGTGCCAGCAGTTTAGGTAGAGGGCAGCGGCAGTACTTC.

This chain joins TRBV4-1 and TRBJ2-1; 16 nucleotides line up with TRBD2. Per the germline V gene, CDR1 is MGHRA and CDR2 is YSYEKL. Trimming removed 3 bases from V and 7 bases from J; junction bases left unmatched: 3. The CDR3 contains 16 residues. The DNA of the CDR3 is TGCGCCAGCAGCCAGGGGACTAGCGGGGGGGCTAATGAGCAGTTCTTC. Translated: CASSQGTSGGANEQFF.

The chain combines TRBV6-5 with TRBJ1-1; maybe TRBD1 (5 bases). CDR1 and CDR2 (germline): MNHEY, SVGAGI. The CDR3 loop spans 14 amino acids. V was cut by 6 bases and J by 3 bases, with 14 bases left in between. CDR3 loop: CASRDTQVDTEAFF. As DNA, the CDR3 is TGTGCCAGCAGGGATACACAGGTTGACACTGAAGCTTTCTTT.

This clone was observed once. CDR3 loop: CASSLSPLNEQFF. CDR3 DNA sequence: TGTGCCAGCAGCTTGAGCCCTCTCAATGAGCAGTTCTTC. The chain links TRBV7-9 to TRBJ2-1; no firm D call. This CDR3 has 13 amino acids. V was shortened by 3 bases and J by 6 bases, with 9 bases between the two germline ends. Germline-derived CDR1 and CDR2 are SEHNR and FQNEAQ (reference sequence).

V gene TRBV11-2 combines with J gene TRBJ2-5; TRBD2 is a possible D gene (5 bases). The DNA end is more similar to TRBJ2-7, so the J call may be wrong. The CDR3 sequence is 14 residues long. The V gene's germline CDR1 is SGHAT and CDR2 FQNNGV. CDR3 nucleotide sequence: TGTGCCAGCAGCTATTCGACGGGGTCCCACGAGCAGTACTTC. It translates to CASSYSTGSHEQYF.

The chain uses TRBV9 and TRBJ2-5; possibly TRBD1 for D (6 bases). Trimming stripped 3 bases from V and 0 bases from J, with 15 bases between. Germline lookup yields CDR1 SGDLS and CDR2 YYNGEE. This CDR3 region has 16 residues. CDR3 sequence reads: CASSASPRDNQETQYF. The CDR3 nucleotides read TGTGCCAGCAGCGCCTCCCCCCGGGACAACCAAGAGACCCAGTACTTC.

This sequence joins TRBV5-1 and TRBJ1-2; D perhaps matches TRBD1 (5 bases). This CDR3 region has 15 residues. Per germline, CDR1 SGHRS and CDR2 YFSETQ. The V gene lost 3 bases and the J gene lost 0 bases, with 12 bases spanning the gap. The CDR3 region is CASSWGTYANYGYTF. DNA of the CDR3: TGCGCCAGCAGCTGGGGGACCTACGCTAACTATGGCTACACCTTC.

The rearrangement joins TRBV5-6 to TRBJ1-1; D is uncertain. The CDR3 extends over 14 amino acids. Trimming pared 1 base from V and 3 bases from J, leaving 10 bases between. Looked up from germline, CDR1 is SGHDT and CDR2 is YYEEEE. CDR3 protein: CASSLLGIDTEAFF. The DNA for the CDR3 is TGTGCCAGCAGCTTGTTGGGTATCGACACTGAAGCTTTCTTT.